These 21 T cell receptor beta chains share one sample of origin, sequenced in a study of T cells in Graves' hyperthyroidism and ophthalmopathy. RNA transcripts were the template for amplifying TCR beta CDR3 regions. In the first-round RT-PCR of the TCR CDR3, the HTBI primer set was used. TCRdb passed the multiplex PCR reads through MiXCR, listing each CDR3 protein once. The sample lists about 350,000 distinct CDR3 sequences, roughly 13% occurring once. The material sequenced was blood. All receptors derive from a woman aged 25 to 39 with Graves' hyperthyroidism.

In regard to this clonotype: A clone one base away is much larger, so this may be a read error. The gene calls are TRBV24-1 and TRBJ2-1; D possibly corresponds to TRBD2 (5 bases). Germline loops: CDR1 KGHDR, CDR2 SFDVKD. The CDR3 extends over 15 amino acids. V lost 5 bases to trimming and J lost 11 bases, with 21 bases between them. CDR3 nucleotide sequence: TGTGCCACCAGTGTAATTGGTGCGGGTGGGAATAAGCAGTTCTTC. Amino acid sequence: CATSVIGAGGNKQFF.

This clonotype has ten or more counts. The chain uses TRBV20-1 and TRBJ1-1, with a weak D call TRBD1 (5 bases). The CDR3 consists of 13 residues. The germline V and J ends were trimmed by 7 bases and 0 bases, with 12 bases remaining between them. CDR1 and CDR2 from the germline V gene are DFQATT and SNEGSKA (reference sequence). The CDR3 here is CSVPGPLNTEAFF. CDR3 nucleotide sequence: TGCAGTGTTCCGGGACCGCTGAACACTGAAGCTTTCTTT.

V gene TRBV4-3 combines with J gene TRBJ1-4; the match to TRBD1 covers 7 bases. The CDR3 totals 15 residues. V shed 0 bases, J shed 5 bases, and the junction held 3 bases outside the gene matches. Germline V gene data show CDR1 as LGHNA and CDR2 as YSLEER. The CDR3 sequence is CASSQDGRGNEKLFF. The DNA of the CDR3 is TGCGCCAGCAGCCAAGATGGCAGGGGGAATGAAAAACTGTTTTTT.

This clonotype was counted a few times. The rearrangement links TRBV6-2 or TRBV6-3 to TRBJ2-7; D possibly corresponds to TRBD2 (6 bases). V lost 5 bases, J lost 5 bases, and 16 bases lay in between. This CDR3 has 14 amino acids. The germline V gene encodes CDR1 MNHEY and CDR2 SVGEGT. The CDR3 nucleotides are TGTGCCAGCAGTCTCCGGAGGGCCCTGGACGAGCAGTACTTC. Amino acids: CASSLRRALDEQYF.

This clonotype came up many times. The rearrangement uses TRBV20-1 and TRBJ2-1; 7 bases are a match to TRBD1. The CDR3 is made up of 13 amino acids. CDR1 is DFQATT, CDR2 SNEGSKA, per germline (reference sequence). Trimming at V came to 6 bases and at J to 4 bases, leaving 6 bases not matched to a gene. CDR3 in DNA: TGCAGTGCCTCAGGGGGACCATACAATGAGCAGTTCTTC. Translation gives CSASGGPYNEQFF.

CDR3 residues: CAWSVWGRGSYEQFF. The CDR3 DNA reads as TGTGCCTGGAGTGTTTGGGGGAGAGGTAGTTATGAGCAGTTCTTC. The rearrangement links TRBV30 to TRBJ2-1, with D perhaps matching TRBD1 or TRBD2 (5 bases each). V lost 0 bases and J lost 8, with 17 bases in between. The germline V gene encodes CDR1 GTSNPN and CDR2 SVGIG (reference sequence). The CDR3 spans 15 residues.

The chain couples TRBV20-1 to TRBJ2-7, with D tentatively TRBD2 (6 bases). The ends were cut back, 3 bases at V and 0 bases at J, with 9 bases in the middle. The CDR3 sequence is 13 residues long. Germline loops: CDR1 DFQATT, CDR2 SNEGSKA (reference sequence). CDR3 protein: CSARGLSSYEQYF. The CDR3, as DNA: TGCAGTGCTAGGGGACTCAGCTCCTACGAGCAGTACTTC.

At least ten counts were recorded for this clonotype. CDR3 in amino acids: CSAKIIQRDTQYF. CDR3 coding DNA: TGCAGTGCTAAAATTATACAGAGAGATACGCAGTATTTT. The chain uses TRBV20-1 and TRBJ2-3; the D is unclear. CDR3 length: 13 amino acids. The V gene's germline CDR1 is DFQATT and CDR2 SNEGSKA (reference sequence). Deletions cut 4 bases from V and 5 bases from J, with 13 bases between.

Many counts were recorded for this clonotype. CDR3 residues: CASSSYWDSSYEQYF. CDR3 DNA sequence: TGTGCCAGCAGCTCCTATTGGGACAGCTCCTACGAGCAGTACTTC. The chain has TRBV11-2 and TRBJ2-7; 7 bases align to TRBD1. The CDR3 has 15 residues. Germline V gives CDR1 SGHAT, CDR2 FQNNGV. The J segment lost 0 bases and the V segment lost 4 bases, leaving 6 bases of the junction unmatched.

There are many counts of this clonotype. The chain uses TRBV7-8 and TRBJ1-1; TRBD1 is a possible D gene (6 bases). CDR1 is SGHVS and CDR2 is FQNEAQ in the germline V gene. The CDR3 extends over 16 amino acids. V was shortened by 5 bases and J by 0 bases, with 16 bases between the two germline ends. The chain's CDR3 is CASSPSLDRMNTEAFF. CDR3 sequence (DNA): TGTGCCAGCAGCCCCTCCCTTGACAGGATGAACACTGAAGCTTTCTTT.

This clonotype was detected many times. The chain combines TRBV15 with TRBJ2-1, with D hard to call. The CDR3 sequence is 15 residues long. Trimming stripped 0 bases from V and 5 bases from J, with 11 bases between. Germline CDR1 and CDR2: LNHNV and YYDKDF (reference sequence). The CDR3 bases are TGTGCCACCAGCAGAGATTATTCTGGGGACAATGAGCAGTTCTTC. Its translation is CATSRDYSGDNEQFF.

Note on this clonotype: This may stem from a read error, because a much larger clone lies one nucleotide away. This chain joins TRBV28 and TRBJ2-5; D uncertain. This CDR3 spans 10 amino acids. Germline lookup yields CDR1 MDHEN and CDR2 SYDVKM. V was cut by 8 bases and J by 5 bases, with 6 bases left in between. This CDR3 reads CASGAETQYF. CDR3 DNA sequence: TGTGCCAGCGGTGCCGAGACCCAGTACTTC. The full variable domain, in which reference TRBV28 and TRBJ2-5 provide the parts outside the CDR3, is DVKVTQSSRYLVKRTGEKVFLECVQDMDHENMFWYRQDPGLGLRLIYFSYDVKMKEKGDIPEGYSVSREKKERFSLILESASTNQTSMYLCASGAETQYFGPGTRLLVL.

This clonotype was counted at least ten times. CDR3 in DNA: TGCAGTGCTAGTGCGCTTCAGGGCGGCTATGGCTACACCTTC. Translating it yields CSASALQGGYGYTF. The chain employs TRBV20-1 and TRBJ1-2, with D perhaps TRBD1 (5 bases). The CDR3 is made up of 14 amino acids. Germline V gene data show CDR1 as DFQATT and CDR2 as SNEGSKA (reference sequence). The V gene lost 3 bases and the J gene lost 4 bases, with 15 bases spanning the gap.

This clonotype came up many times. J is TRBJ1-5 and V is TRBV4-1; no clear D gene. V was cut by 4 bases and J by 0 bases, with 10 bases left in between. The germline CDR1 and CDR2 sequences are MGHRA and YSYEKL. The CDR3 consists of 15 residues. The CDR3 sequence: CASSLADGSNQPQHF. CDR3 nucleotide sequence: TGCGCCAGCAGCCTTGCCGACGGTAGCAATCAGCCCCAGCATTTT.

This clonotype has at least ten counts. The chain combines TRBV12-3 or TRBV12-4 with TRBJ1-1, with D uncertain. The CDR3 is made up of 11 amino acids. Between the trimmed V and J ends, which lost 5 bases and 6 bases, there was a span of 7 bases. The CDR3 protein is CASSQQPEAFF. CDR3 in DNA: TGTGCCAGCAGTCAACAGCCTGAAGCTTTCTTT.

As for this clonotype: A read error may be the cause here, since a much bigger clone is one base away. The DNA for the CDR3 is TGTGCCAGCAGCAGAGCAGGGTCGGGGCAGCCCCAGCATTTT. This encodes CASSRAGSGQPQHF. The chain couples TRBV28 to TRBJ1-5; tentative D call: TRBD1 (5 bases). The CDR3 has 14 residues. Germline values: CDR1 MDHEN, CDR2 SYDVKM. Between the trimmed V and J ends, which lost 6 bases and 7 bases, there was a span of 16 bases.

The V and J genes are TRBV25-1 and TRBJ1-1; 9 bases match TRBD1. The CDR3 extends over 14 amino acids. The trim removed 6 bases at V and 3 bases at J, leaving 5 bases unmatched. Germline values: CDR1 MGHDK, CDR2 SYGVNS. The CDR3 DNA reads TGTGCCAGCAGACAGACAGGGGGGGACACTGAAGCTTTCTTT. Its protein is CASRQTGGDTEAFF.

This clonotype was detected ten times or more. The CDR3 loop is CASSYTGGETQYF. CDR3 sequence (DNA): TGTGCCAGCAGTTATACAGGGGGAGAGACCCAGTACTTC. The rearrangement uses TRBV28 and TRBJ2-5; 8 bases fit TRBD1. The germline V gene has CDR1 MDHEN and CDR2 SYDVKM. CDR3 length: 13 amino acids. V lost 4 bases, J lost 4 bases, and 2 bases stayed unmatched.

This clonotype was seen ten or more times. The V and J genes are TRBV28 and TRBJ2-1; 8 bases are a match to TRBD2. Germline loops: CDR1 MDHEN, CDR2 SYDVKM. J was trimmed by 6 bases and V by 5 bases; bases with no gene match: 15. The CDR3 length is 17 residues. CDR3 DNA sequence: TGTGCCAGCAGTGCCCGGACTAGCAGGAGGGGAACCAATGAGCAGTTCTTC. It translates to CASSARTSRRGTNEQFF.

This clonotype was detected many times. The chain uses TRBV6-1 and TRBJ2-1, with D perhaps TRBD1 (5 bases). CDR3 length: 16 amino acids. Germline lookup yields CDR1 MNHNS and CDR2 SASEGT. The ends were cut back, 0 bases at V and 4 bases at J, with 13 bases in the middle. This CDR3 reads CASSEARVGLYNEQFF. The CDR3 DNA follows: TGTGCCAGCAGTGAAGCCAGGGTTGGGTTGTACAATGAGCAGTTCTTC.

The J gene is TRBJ2-2, the V gene TRBV6-6; D is unclear. Germline assignment: CDR1 MNHNY and CDR2 SVGAGI (reference sequence). V was pared by 1 base and J by 9 bases, with 15 bases between. The CDR3 runs to 15 residues. The CDR3 reads CASSYFRYGVRELFF. The CDR3 nucleotides read TGTGCCAGCAGTTACTTTCGATACGGTGTCCGGGAGCTGTTTTTT.